What follows are 20 T cell receptor beta chains derived from one specimen sequenced in a study of vaccination and CD4 T cells after COVID-19. These TCRs' antigens remain unknown. The sample's treatment: roughly 10-day PBMC culture with coronavirus spike peptide pools or control peptides (ViraFEST assay). With the Oncomine TCR Beta short-read assay, DNA from cultured CD4+ T cells was sequenced. TCRdb re-analysed the PCR reads in MiXCR, keeping a single row per CDR3 protein. Altogether over 10,000 distinct CDR3 sequences are present, 35% to 45% being singletons, with the ten largest covering around 17%. The sample taken for sequencing was cultured CD4+ T cells from blood. The source of these receptors is a human donor with COVID-19.

The CDR3 DNA reads TGTGCCAGCAGTTCCGCGGCTTCGGGGATGAACACTGAAGCTTTCTTT. It yields the protein CASSSAASGMNTEAFF. The V gene is TRBV6-5, the J gene TRBJ1-1, with unresolved D. Germline-derived CDR1 and CDR2 are MNHEY and SVGAGI. V lost 4 bases, J lost 0 bases, and 15 bases lay in between. The CDR3 spans 16 residues.

The gene calls are TRBV11-2 and TRBJ2-3; unclear D gene. Germline V gene data show CDR1 as SGHAT and CDR2 as FQNNGV. Trimming cost V 7 bases and J 5 bases, with 7 bases left between them. The CDR3 contains 11 residues. As DNA, the CDR3 is TGTGCCAGCACCGCCGTAGATACGCAGTATTTT. Translated, it gives CASTAVDTQYF.

The chain has TRBV15 and TRBJ1-6, with D possibly matching TRBD1 (6 bases). The germline gives CDR1 LNHNV, CDR2 YYDKDF (reference sequence). The V end lost 0 bases, the J end lost 7 bases, and 10 bases lay between the germline ends. The CDR3 extends over 15 amino acids. The CDR3 loop is CATSREWTDNSPLHF. CDR3 sequence (DNA): TGTGCCACCAGCAGAGAATGGACAGACAATTCACCCCTCCACTTT.

A few counts support this clonotype. This rearrangement joins TRBV20-1 to TRBJ1-2; TRBD1 agrees at 10 bases. This CDR3 is built from 15 residues. With V trimmed by 5 bases and J by 8 bases, 14 bases remained unmatched. Germline V CDR1 and CDR2: DFQATT, SNEGSKA (reference sequence). The CDR3 reads CSAHRRDRGSSGYTF. Written as DNA, the CDR3 is TGCAGTGCTCATCGCAGGGACAGGGGAAGTAGCGGCTACACCTTC.

This clonotype came up a few times. The chain joins TRBV11-3 to TRBJ2-1; a weak D match, TRBD2 (6 bases). The CDR3 extends over 15 amino acids. Deletions cut 0 bases from V and 10 bases from J, with 16 bases between. Germline CDR1 is SGHNT and CDR2 is YENEEA. CDR3 nucleotide sequence: TGTGCCAGCAGCTTAGATATTGCGGGGCCGAGAGAGCAGTTCTTC. Its protein is CASSLDIAGPREQFF.

Only a few counts were recorded for this clonotype. This chain uses TRBV6-5 with TRBJ1-2, with a weak D call TRBD1 (6 bases). With 4 bases removed from V and 8 bases from J, the gap between germline ends came to 17 bases. Germline CDR1 reads MNHEY; CDR2 reads SVGAGI. There are 14 residues in the CDR3. The CDR3 nucleotides are TGTGCCAGCAGTTGGTCGCGACAGGAGAGGGGCTACACCTTC. This gives the protein CASSWSRQERGYTF.

The V and J genes are TRBV15 and TRBJ2-3, with 8 bases that match TRBD1. This CDR3 region has 21 residues. Trimming at V came to 5 bases and at J to 2 bases, leaving 24 bases not matched to a gene. The germline V gene has CDR1 LNHNV and CDR2 YYDKDF (reference sequence). The CDR3 DNA follows: TGTGCCACCAGCGGATGGCGGCGGGGACAGGTTCGTCCTGACTCCACAGATACGCAGTATTTT. This encodes CATSGWRRGQVRPDSTDTQYF.

This chain uses TRBV2 with TRBJ2-5; 10 bases fit TRBD2. Unmatched junction bases numbered 20, after V lost 3 bases and J lost 7 bases. The germline V gene encodes CDR1 SNHLY and CDR2 FYNNEI. CDR3 length equals 19 residues. The chain's CDR3 is CASSDADGGRTSGGRTQYF. The CDR3 DNA sequence: TGTGCCAGCAGTGATGCAGATGGGGGAAGGACTAGCGGCGGTAGGACCCAGTACTTC. Full variable domain (outside the CDR3, taken from reference TRBV2 and TRBJ2-5): EPEVTQTPSHQVTQMGQEVILRCVPISNHLYFYWYRQILGQKVEFLVSFYNNEISEKSEIFDDQFSVERPDGSNFTLKIRSTKLEDSAMYFCASSDADGGRTSGGRTQYFGPGTRLLVL.

The chain carries TRBV6-2 or TRBV6-3 and TRBJ2-1, with D hard to call. Deletions cut 4 bases from V and 2 bases from J, with 15 bases between. The CDR3 loop spans 16 amino acids. Germline V gene lookup returns CDR1 MNHEY and CDR2 SVGEGT. The CDR3 DNA reads as TGTGCCAGCAGTTTGGAGTTATGGTCCCCCTACAATGAGCAGTTCTTC. It yields the protein CASSLELWSPYNEQFF.

The rearrangement uses TRBV19 and TRBJ1-6, with D possibly being TRBD1 (6 bases). Trimming stripped 0 bases from V and 6 bases from J, with 9 bases between. Germline-derived CDR1 and CDR2 are LNHDA and SQIVND (reference sequence). The CDR3 runs to 15 residues. DNA for the CDR3: TGTGCCAGTAGTATAGACCGGACAGCTAATTCACCCCTCCACTTT. This gives the protein CASSIDRTANSPLHF.

This clonotype showed up just a few times. This chain's CDR3 is CASSYSGGSNYGYTF. The CDR3 nucleotides read TGTGCCAGCAGTTACTCGGGGGGTAGTAACTATGGCTACACCTTC. This rearrangement joins TRBV6-5 to TRBJ1-2; a possible D gene is TRBD1 (5 bases). The ends were cut back, 0 bases at V and 1 base at J, with 9 bases in the middle. CDR1 and CDR2 from the germline V gene are MNHEY and SVGAGI. The CDR3 is made up of 15 amino acids.

The V and J genes are TRBV12-3 or TRBV12-4 and TRBJ2-7; TRBD1 matches 11 bases. With V trimmed by 5 bases and J by 3 bases, 6 bases remained unmatched. The CDR3 contains 15 residues. Here the CDR3 DNA reads TGTGCCAGCAGTCCGGGACAGGGGGTCTTCTACGAGCAGTACTTC. This encodes CASSPGQGVFYEQYF.

The chain is built from TRBV6-1 and TRBJ2-1; D perhaps matches TRBD2 (5 bases). The CDR3 sequence is 11 residues long. CDR1 and CDR2 (germline): MNHNS, SASEGT. Deletions cut 5 bases from V and 8 bases from J, with 7 bases between. The CDR3 bases are TGTGCCAGCAGTAATAGCGATGAGCAGTTCTTC. Translating it yields CASSNSDEQFF.

The V call is TRBV7-2, the J call TRBJ2-1; D is undetermined. Germline CDR1 SGHTA, CDR2 FQGNSA. This CDR3 is 16 amino acids long. Trimming removed 3 bases at V and 4 bases at J, with 16 bases between. In DNA form, the CDR3 reads TGTGCCAGCAGCTTGCCCCTGACCCTCGGGTACAATGAGCAGTTCTTC. It yields the protein CASSLPLTLGYNEQFF. The whole variable domain, remainder taken from reference TRBV7-2 and TRBJ2-1, is GAGVSQSPSNKVTEKGKDVELRCDPISGHTALYWYRQSLGQGLEFLIYFQGNSAPDKSGLPSDRFSAERTGGSVSTLTIQRTQQEDSAVYLCASSLPLTLGYNEQFFGPGTRLTVL.

The chain links TRBV6-5 to TRBJ1-2; weak D call: TRBD1 (6 bases). Trimming cost V 4 bases and J 4 bases, with 13 bases left between them. The CDR3 has 14 residues. The germline gives CDR1 MNHEY, CDR2 SVGAGI. CDR3 nucleotides: TGTGCCAGCAGTTCGGACAGAACGGGCTATGGCTACACCTTC. It codes for CASSSDRTGYGYTF.

The table lists this clonotype with a few counts. The chain carries TRBV19 and TRBJ1-5, with TRBD1 matching over 7 bases. Germline V gives CDR1 LNHDA, CDR2 SQIVND (reference sequence). CDR3 size: 14 residues. Trimming removed 4 bases from V and 3 bases from J; junction bases left unmatched: 3. Here the CDR3 reads CASSRDRVNQPQHF. CDR3 sequence (DNA): TGTGCCAGTAGTAGAGACAGGGTCAATCAGCCCCAGCATTTT.

The chain is built from TRBV27 and TRBJ2-6; D unclear. Trimming pared 0 bases from V and 1 base from J, leaving 16 bases between. The CDR3 runs 19 residues. Per the germline V gene, CDR1 is MNHEY and CDR2 is SMNVEV (reference sequence). CDR3: CASSLSSQKVFSGANVLTF. CDR3 nucleotides: TGTGCCAGCAGTTTATCGTCCCAGAAGGTATTTTCTGGGGCCAACGTCCTGACTTTC.

The chain recombines TRBV5-4 with TRBJ2-7; D tentatively reads TRBD1 or TRBD2 (5 bases each). The CDR3 is made up of 13 amino acids. The germline V and J ends were trimmed by 6 bases and 7 bases, with 17 bases remaining between them. Per germline, CDR1 SGHNT and CDR2 YYREEE (reference sequence). The CDR3 loop reads CASNRDASGEQYF. The DNA of the CDR3 is TGTGCCAGCAATCGGGACGCCTCGGGGGAGCAGTACTTC.

This clonotype was observed a few times. The chain uses TRBV11-2 and TRBJ2-5, with TRBD2 identical over 7 bases. The CDR3 is 15 residues long. The V gene end was trimmed by 2 bases and the J gene end by 2 bases; junction bases not matched to a gene: 5. CDR1 SGHAT and CDR2 FQNNGV come from the germline V gene. CDR3 nucleotides: TGTGCCAGCAGCTTATCAGCGGGGAGACAAGAGACCCAGTACTTC. As protein: CASSLSAGRQETQYF.

V is TRBV15 and J is TRBJ2-2; 11 bases are a match to TRBD2. The CDR3 extends over 16 amino acids. CDR1 is LNHNV and CDR2 is YYDKDF in the germline V gene (reference sequence). J gave up 3 bases and V 5 bases, and 5 bases lay outside the gene matches. The chain's CDR3 is CATSGRLAGYTGELFF. As DNA, the CDR3 is TGTGCCACCAGCGGGAGACTAGCGGGGTACACCGGGGAGCTGTTTTTT.